This T cell receptor (beta chain) was captured by sequencing in a study of shared clonotypes between healthy human individuals (dated by TCRdb to about 2020). The study in broad terms: Three men and a couple of women, aged 18 to 49 years, made up the cohort. To increase sequencing depth and limit assay-specific biases, TCR repertoire library preparation and sequencing were carried out by different laboratories using diverse techniques. For each donor, three plates each were used for CD4 naive and CD4 memory, two plates were used for CD8 naive, and one plate was used for CD8 memory. To estimate repertoire size and how much clonotype sharing occurs between individuals, the study deeply sequenced the blood TCR repertoires of about five healthy adults. Per donor, leukapheresis produced somewhere between about 0.8 and 9 billion PBMCs. Results the study describes overall, beyond this receptor: Rarefaction of sorted-subset datasets indicated incomplete sequencing despite the large sequencing depth. Larger estimated clonotype richness was generally found for naive subsets than for memory subsets. Higher generation probabilities were observed for clonotypes shared by all four sorted-subset donors than for non-shared clonotypes. Sampling was restricted to blood, and TCR repertoires in tissues likely differ from the TCR repertoires found in blood. Pairwise subsampling led to the expectation that sequencing depth would affect the degree of clonotype sharing among donors. The genetic and exposure-history diversity represented was limited by the small number of donors. Sharing across several donors was observed for about 5% of naive CD4, over 3% of naive CD8, around 2.5% of memory CD4, and around 0.44% of memory CD8 clonotypes.

The germline V gene specifies LGHNA as CDR1 and YSLEER as CDR2. The CDR3 goes from the cysteine to the phenylalanine over 13 residues. The retained sequence is limited to the CDR3, 39 bases, with the frame set at the first base. V and J lose 1 base and 0 bases, and a span of 3 bases separates them. Using the deep immunoSEQ assay, TCR CDR3 regions were amplified from genomic DNA by multiplex PCR. Extracted genomic DNA from each cell subset was spread evenly across all wells of several immunoSEQ 96-well plates, with each plate serving as a replicate. Each replicate PCR for sorted subsets received around 200 ng genomic DNA, equal to roughly 30,000 T cell genomes. Purified libraries were quantified with a Qubit 3.0 fluorometer, sized on a Bioanalyzer 2100, and re-quantified with the KAPA Library Quantification kit. Every immunoSEQ 96-well plate was sequenced on a dedicated single-read 150-cycle Illumina NextSeq 550 flow cell. The original pipeline was this. The immunoSEQ output contained only junctional sequences without quality scores, so filtering could not match that applied to full-length reads. To assign V/J genes and CDR3, sequences were annotated using PyIR, a Python wrapper for IgBLAST v1.9, with IMGT germline references. Any read was removed if the V/J assignment was weak (E-value above 1e-6), the CDR3 was missing, or the read contained stop codons, out-of-frame junctions, or ambiguous translated residues. V3J clonotypes were defined by identical inferred V gene, J gene, and CDR3 amino acid sequence. Percentage overlap between repertoires was calculated by dividing the number of shared unique clonotypes by the size of the smaller repertoire. Three approaches were used to assess repertoire richness: RTK rarefaction, the Chao1 estimator, and Recon v2.1 estimates of unobserved clonotypes. OLGA was used to compute generation probabilities for all TCRbeta clonotypes that the gDNA method yielded from four donors. Drawn from immuneACCESS, this table holds only the in-frame rearrangements with V and J called that TCRdb kept. Clones are partly lost; checked studies trace under half to an unresolved V gene and leave the rest unexplained. The V and J calls and clone size were taken over from that table, and D and trimming were inferred from the DNA. In all, the sample holds about 2.1 million clones, and just under 95% of those were seen once. Clones ranked in the top ten supply about 1.7% of the sample.

This clone turned up a few times. Its specific antigen is unknown. There are no base qualities to consult, and no much larger clone falls within one base. In the same sample, other DNA sequences code for this CDR3. For the CD8 naive samples, CD45RO-negative cells were positively selected for CCR7, yielding a CD45RA+CCR7+ population from which TemRA cells were excluded. Healthy HIV-negative adults with no recently reported acute infections or vaccinations were included as donors. Only Caucasian adults living in Nashville, Tennessee, USA were represented among the donors. Blood was collected by leukapheresis, and PBMCs were isolated by Ficoll-Histopaque density gradient centrifugation and then cryopreserved in liquid nitrogen vapor phase. Purity and quantity of every magnetically sorted T cell population were checked by analytical flow cytometry. Genomic DNA was isolated from each sorted fraction and quantified by UV absorbance on a Nanodrop 2000c.

The sample comprised naive CD8+ T cells from PBMCs. The label giving this sample's cell subset or site can be read as: CD45RA+CCR7+. This sequence was found in a man between 18 and 29 years old in good health. Some clones in this sample may be carry-over from other donors' samples. The sequence joins TRBV4-3 to TRBJ1-1; no D gene call is confident. The CDR3 corresponds to CASSQGMNTEAFF. The sequenced DNA is TGCGCCAGCAGCCAAGGAATGAACACTGAAGCTTTCTTT.